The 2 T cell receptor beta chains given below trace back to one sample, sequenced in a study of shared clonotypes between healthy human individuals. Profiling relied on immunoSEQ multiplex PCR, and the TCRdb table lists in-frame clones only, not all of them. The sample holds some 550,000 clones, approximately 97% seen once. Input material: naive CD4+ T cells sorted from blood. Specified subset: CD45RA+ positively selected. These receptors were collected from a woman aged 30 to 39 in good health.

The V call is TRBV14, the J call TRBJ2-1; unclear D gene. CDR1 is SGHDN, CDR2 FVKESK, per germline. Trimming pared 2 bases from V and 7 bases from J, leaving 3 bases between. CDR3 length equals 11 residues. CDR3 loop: CASSQYNEQFF. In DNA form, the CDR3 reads TGTGCCAGCAGCCAATATAATGAGCAGTTCTTC.

In DNA, the CDR3 is TGTGCCAGCAGCTTAGAGAGGGCCACGGAACAGCGTGAGACCCAGTACTTC. It yields the protein CASSLERATEQRETQYF. The J gene is TRBJ2-5, the V gene TRBV7-7, with D possibly being TRBD2 (5 bases). The CDR3 runs to 17 residues. Trimming left V 1 base short and J 5 bases short, with 20 bases between. The V gene's germline CDR1 is SSHAT and CDR2 FNYEAQ (reference sequence).